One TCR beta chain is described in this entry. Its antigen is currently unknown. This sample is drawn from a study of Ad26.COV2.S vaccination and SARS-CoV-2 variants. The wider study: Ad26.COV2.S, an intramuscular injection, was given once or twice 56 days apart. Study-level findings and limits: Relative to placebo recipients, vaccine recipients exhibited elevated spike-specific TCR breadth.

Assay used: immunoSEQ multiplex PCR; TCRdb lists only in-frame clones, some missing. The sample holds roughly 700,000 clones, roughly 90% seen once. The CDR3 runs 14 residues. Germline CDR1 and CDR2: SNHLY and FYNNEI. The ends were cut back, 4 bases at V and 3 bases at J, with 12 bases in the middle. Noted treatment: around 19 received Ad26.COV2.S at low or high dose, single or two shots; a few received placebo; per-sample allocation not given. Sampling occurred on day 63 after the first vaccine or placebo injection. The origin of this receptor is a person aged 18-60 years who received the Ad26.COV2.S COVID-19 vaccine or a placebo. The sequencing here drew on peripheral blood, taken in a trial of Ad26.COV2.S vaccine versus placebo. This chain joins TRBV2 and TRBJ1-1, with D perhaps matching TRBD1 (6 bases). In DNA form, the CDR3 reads TGTGCCAGCAGTGTTCGACAGGCATACACTGAAGCTTTCTTT. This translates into CASSVRQAYTEAFF.